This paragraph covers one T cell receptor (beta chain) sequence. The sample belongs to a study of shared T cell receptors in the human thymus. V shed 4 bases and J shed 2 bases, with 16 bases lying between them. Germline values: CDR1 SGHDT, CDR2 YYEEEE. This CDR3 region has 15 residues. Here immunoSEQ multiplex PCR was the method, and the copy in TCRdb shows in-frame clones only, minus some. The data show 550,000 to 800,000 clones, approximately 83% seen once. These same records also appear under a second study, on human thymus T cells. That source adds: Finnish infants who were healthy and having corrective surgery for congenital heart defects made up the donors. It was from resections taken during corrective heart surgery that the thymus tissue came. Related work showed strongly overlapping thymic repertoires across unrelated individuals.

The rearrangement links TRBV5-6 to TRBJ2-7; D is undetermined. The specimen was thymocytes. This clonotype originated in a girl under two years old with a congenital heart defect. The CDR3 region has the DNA TGTGCCAGCAGCCCTCAGGTCTTTCCTCCCTACGAGCAGTACTTC. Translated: CASSPQVFPPYEQYF.